This T cell receptor (beta chain) emerged from a study of shared clonotypes between healthy human individuals. The trim removed 3 bases at V and 5 bases at J, leaving 5 bases unmatched. Germline V CDR1 and CDR2: SGDLS, YYNGEE. The CDR3 has 14 amino acids. The table came from immunoSEQ multiplex PCR; TCRdb's copy has only in-frame clones and leaves some out. The profile shows millions of clones, over 85% of them singletons. The TCR comes from a man aged 18 to 30 in good health. Some clones in this sample may be carry-over from other donors' samples. V usage is TRBV9 and J usage is TRBJ2-7, with 10 bases lining up with TRBD1. Sequenced material: naive CD4+ T cells from PBMCs. Subset denoted: CD45RA+ positively selected. CDR3 sequence: CASSAGQGSNEQYF. The CDR3 DNA sequence: TGTGCCAGCAGCGCGGGACAGGGGTCGAACGAGCAGTACTTC.